A selection of T cell receptor beta chains follows, all from one sample in a study of a mutant IDH1 vaccine in newly diagnosed glioma. Their recognized antigens are unknown. TCRdb's table, derived via immunoSEQ multiplex PCR, lists solely in-frame clones and lacks some. This table has around 32,000 clones, about four fifths appearing once. This material consisted of PBMCs, taken from a glioma patient whose treatment included an IDH1 peptide vaccine. These TCRs come from a woman aged 18-35 years with glioma. The CDR3 runs from the conserved cysteine through the conserved F or W. Each record gives: D gene, V gene, J gene, clone size, CDR3 protein, CDR3 DNA. A D gene is named only where the DNA matches it firmly. Size tells how often a clone was seen (once, few, many) or the class of an expanded clone, and some rows leave it out.

TRBD1,TRBV18,TRBJ1-3,NA,CASSPMDRMASGNTIYF,TGTGCCAGCTCACCAATGGACAGGATGGCCTCTGGAAACACCATATATTTT
NA,TRBV28,TRBJ1-2,NA,CASRGRDRSYGYTF,TGTGCCAGCAGGGGCCGGGACCGAAGCTATGGCTACACCTTC
NA,TRBV6-1,TRBJ1-1,NA,CASSWGVNTEAFF,TGTGCCAGTTCTTGGGGGGTGAACACTGAAGCTTTCTTT
NA,TRBV7-2,TRBJ2-1,NA,CASSPREANNEQFF,TGTGCCAGCAGCCCCAGGGAAGCGAACAATGAGCAGTTCTTC
NA,TRBV7-7,TRBJ2-7,NA,CASSRDLAYEQYF,TGTGCTAGCAGCCGGGACTTGGCATACGAGCAGTACTTC
NA,TRBV6-5,TRBJ1-6,once,CASKRQAKNSPLHF,TGTGCCAGCAAGAGACAGGCTAAGAATTCACCCCTCCACTTT
NA,TRBV2,TRBJ1-2,NA,CASSAQQIYGYTF,TGTGCCAGCAGCGCACAGCAGATATATGGCTACACCTTC
NA,TRBV4-2,TRBJ2-7,NA,CASSQEAGDAYEQYF,TGTGCCAGCAGCCAAGAGGCAGGCGATGCCTACGAGCAGTACTTC
TRBD2,TRBV19,TRBJ2-6,NA,CASSPVAGAGANVLTF,TGTGCCAGTAGCCCCGTGGCGGGGGCTGGGGCCAACGTCCTGACTTTC
TRBD2,TRBV7-8,TRBJ2-7,NA,CASSDRTSGDLEQYF,TGTGCCAGCAGCGACCGGACTAGCGGAGATCTCGAGCAGTACTTC
NA,TRBV2,TRBJ2-7,NA,CASSEQSYEQYF,TGTGCCAGCAGTGAACAGTCCTACGAGCAGTACTTC
TRBD2,TRBV4-3,TRBJ2-7,few,CASSLGVYGGTSGYYEQYF,TGCGCCAGCAGCCTAGGGGTTTACGGGGGGACTAGCGGGTATTACGAGCAGTACTTC
NA,TRBV15,TRBJ2-7,NA,CATSREPLAGYEQYF,TGTGCCACCAGCAGAGAGCCCCTGGCCGGCTACGAGCAGTACTTC
NA,TRBV9,TRBJ2-1,NA,CASSNYNEQFF,TGTGCCAGCAGCAATTACAATGAGCAGTTCTTC
TRBD1,TRBV5-4,TRBJ1-3,once,CASSLAQGDSGNTIYF,TGTGCCAGCAGCTTGGCCCAGGGGGATTCTGGAAACACCATATATTTT
NA,TRBV9,TRBJ1-1,few,CASSVNPNTEAFF,TGTGCCAGCAGCGTAAATCCTAACACTGAAGCTTTCTTT
TRBD1,TRBV29-1,TRBJ1-5,NA,CSVEETGGGQPQHF,TGCAGCGTTGAAGAGACAGGGGGGGGTCAGCCCCAGCATTTT
TRBD2,TRBV11-2,TRBJ2-3,NA,CASSLLSSGSTDTQYF,TGTGCCAGCAGCTTGCTCTCTAGCGGGAGCACAGATACGCAGTATTTT
NA,TRBV29-1,TRBJ1-4,NA,CSVGPGEAEKLFF,TGCAGCGTTGGTCCAGGTGAAGCCGAAAAACTGTTTTTT
TRBD1,TRBV4-1,TRBJ2-3,NA,CASSQQQGFGAGSTDTQYF,TGCGCCAGCAGCCAACAACAGGGGTTTGGTGCTGGAAGCACAGATACGCAGTATTTT
TRBD1,TRBV6-1,TRBJ1-2,NA,CASSERQGDGYTF,TGTGCCAGCAGTGAAAGGCAGGGGGATGGCTACACCTTC
TRBD2,TRBV11-3,TRBJ2-1,NA,CASSLDASGGPSYNEQFF,TGTGCCAGCAGCTTAGATGCTAGCGGGGGGCCTTCCTACAATGAGCAGTTCTTC
TRBD2,TRBV7-9,TRBJ2-1,NA,CGTTGGEQFF,TGTGGGACCACGGGGGGTGAGCAGTTCTTC
TRBD1,TRBV19,TRBJ2-7,NA,CASSIPGQGAYEQYF,TGTGCCAGTAGTATACCGGGACAGGGGGCTTACGAGCAGTACTTC